The source of this T cell receptor beta chain is a study of blood T cell repertoires in COVID-19. Background on the study: Italy, Spain and the United States were the sources of the convalescent and acute COVID-19 samples.

As handled by the study authors: Nucleated cell number was recorded as an estimate derived from reference gene primer amplification. Some clones are missing from TCRdb's copy, which holds only in-frame ones; the method was immunoSEQ multiplex PCR. D and trimming come from the DNA, and the V and J calls and clone size come from that table. The top ten clones hold 1.5% of a sample with more than 140,000 clones, 70% to 90% of them seen once. The trim removed 5 bases at V and 6 bases at J, leaving 7 bases unmatched. The CDR3 has 14 residues. CDR1 LNHDA and CDR2 SQIVND come from the germline V gene (reference sequence).

Sequenced input: peripheral blood. The receptor's source is a woman aged 60 to 75 with acute or convalescent COVID-19. The chain is built from TRBV19 and TRBJ2-1; TRBD1 aligns across 7 bases. The CDR3 loop is CASSSWTGFNEQFF. DNA of the CDR3: TGTGCCAGTAGTTCGTGGACAGGCTTCAATGAGCAGTTCTTC.